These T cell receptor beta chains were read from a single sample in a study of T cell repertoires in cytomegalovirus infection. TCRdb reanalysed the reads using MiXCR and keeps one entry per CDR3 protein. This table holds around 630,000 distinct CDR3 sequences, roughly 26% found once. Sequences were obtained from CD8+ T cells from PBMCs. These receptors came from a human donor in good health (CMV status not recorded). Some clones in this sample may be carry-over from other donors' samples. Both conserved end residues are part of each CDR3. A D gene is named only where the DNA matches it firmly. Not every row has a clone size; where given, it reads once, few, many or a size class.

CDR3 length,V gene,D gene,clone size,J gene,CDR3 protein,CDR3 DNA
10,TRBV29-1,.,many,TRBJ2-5,CSVEAETQYF,TGCAGCGTTGAAGCGGAGACCCAGTACTTC
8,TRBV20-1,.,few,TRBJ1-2,CMDYGYTF,TGCATGGACTATGGCTACACCTTC
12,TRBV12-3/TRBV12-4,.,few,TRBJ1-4,CASSKGDEKLFF,TGTGCCAGCAGCAAAGGCGATGAAAAACTGTTTTTT
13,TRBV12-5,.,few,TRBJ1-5,CASGRDGDQPQHF,TGTGCTAGTGGCCGGGACGGCGATCAGCCCCAGCATTTT
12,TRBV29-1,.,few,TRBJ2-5,CSVDPGEETQYF,TGCAGCGTTGATCCGGGAGAAGAGACCCAGTACTTC
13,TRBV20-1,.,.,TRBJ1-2,CSAAPGTNYGYTF,TGCAGTGCTGCCCCCGGGACTAACTATGGCTACACCTTC
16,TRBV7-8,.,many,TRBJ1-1,CASSLPRAGGNTEAFF,TGTGCCAGCAGCTTACCCAGGGCGGGAGGGAACACTGAAGCTTTCTTT
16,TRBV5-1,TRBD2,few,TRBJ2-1,CASSPSLLASYNEQFF,TGCGCCAGCAGCCCATCCCTACTAGCGTCCTACAATGAGCAGTTCTTC
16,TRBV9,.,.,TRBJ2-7,CASSPSADYSSYEQYF,TGTGCCAGTAGCCCGAGCGCAGACTACTCTTCCTACGAGCAGTACTTC
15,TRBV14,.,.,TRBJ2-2,CASSHRTGWTGELFF,TGTGCCAGCAGCCACAGGACTGGGTGGACCGGGGAGCTGTTTTTT
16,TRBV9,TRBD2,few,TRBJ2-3,CASSAPAGGEKDTQYF,TGTGCCAGCAGCGCCCCGGCGGGGGGGGAAAAAGATACGCAGTATTTT
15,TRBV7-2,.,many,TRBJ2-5,CASSPGRASGETQYF,TGTGCCAGCAGCCCCGGGCGTGCATCCGGCGAGACCCAGTACTTC
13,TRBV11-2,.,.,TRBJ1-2,CASSLYRPTGYTF,TGTGCCAGCAGCTTATACAGGCCCACAGGCTACACCTTC
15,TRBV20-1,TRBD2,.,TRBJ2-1,CSAQGLADSYNEQFF,TGCAGTGCGCAGGGACTAGCGGACTCCTACAATGAGCAGTTCTTC
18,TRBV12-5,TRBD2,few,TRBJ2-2,CASGFGETSGANTGELFF,TGTGCTAGTGGTTTCGGGGAGACTAGCGGCGCGAACACCGGGGAGCTGTTTTTT
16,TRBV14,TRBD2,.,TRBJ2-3,CASSQIAGGLTDTQYF,TGTGCCAGCAGCCAGATAGCGGGGGGACTCACAGATACGCAGTATTTT
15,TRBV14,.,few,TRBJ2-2,CASSPPNRPTGELFF,TGTGCCAGCAGCCCGCCGAATAGACCTACCGGGGAGCTGTTTTTT
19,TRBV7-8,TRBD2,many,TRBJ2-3,CASSLGLGLAGVSTDTQYF,TGTGCCAGCAGCTTAGGGCTAGGACTAGCGGGGGTGAGCACAGATACGCAGTATTTT
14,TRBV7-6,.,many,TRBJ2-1,CASSLALGVYEQFF,TGTGCCAGCAGCTTAGCACTCGGGGTCTATGAGCAGTTCTTC
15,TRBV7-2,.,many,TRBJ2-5,CASSLSPLATQTQYF,TGTGCCAGCAGCTTATCACCACTAGCTACGCAGACCCAGTACTTC
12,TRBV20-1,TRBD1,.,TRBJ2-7,CSARETGNEQYF,TGCAGTGCTAGGGAGACAGGGAACGAGCAGTACTTC
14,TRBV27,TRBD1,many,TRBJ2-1,CASSFWQGANEQFF,TGTGCCAGCAGTTTTTGGCAGGGGGCGAATGAGCAGTTCTTC
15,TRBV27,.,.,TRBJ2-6,CASSLMVSGANVLTF,TGTGCCAGCAGTTTAATGGTCTCTGGGGCCAACGTCCTGACTTTC
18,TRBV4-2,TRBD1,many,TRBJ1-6,CASSPRPWTGGLHSPLHF,TGTGCCAGCAGCCCCCGACCTTGGACAGGGGGACTTCATTCACCCCTCCACTTT
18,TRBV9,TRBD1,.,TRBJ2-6,CASSVPGQGTSGANVLTF,TGTGCCAGCAGCGTCCCGGGACAGGGAACCTCTGGGGCCAACGTCCTGACTTTC
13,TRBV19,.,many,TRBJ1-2,CASSPGTNYGYTF,TGTGCCAGCAGTCCGGGAACTAACTATGGCTACACCTTC